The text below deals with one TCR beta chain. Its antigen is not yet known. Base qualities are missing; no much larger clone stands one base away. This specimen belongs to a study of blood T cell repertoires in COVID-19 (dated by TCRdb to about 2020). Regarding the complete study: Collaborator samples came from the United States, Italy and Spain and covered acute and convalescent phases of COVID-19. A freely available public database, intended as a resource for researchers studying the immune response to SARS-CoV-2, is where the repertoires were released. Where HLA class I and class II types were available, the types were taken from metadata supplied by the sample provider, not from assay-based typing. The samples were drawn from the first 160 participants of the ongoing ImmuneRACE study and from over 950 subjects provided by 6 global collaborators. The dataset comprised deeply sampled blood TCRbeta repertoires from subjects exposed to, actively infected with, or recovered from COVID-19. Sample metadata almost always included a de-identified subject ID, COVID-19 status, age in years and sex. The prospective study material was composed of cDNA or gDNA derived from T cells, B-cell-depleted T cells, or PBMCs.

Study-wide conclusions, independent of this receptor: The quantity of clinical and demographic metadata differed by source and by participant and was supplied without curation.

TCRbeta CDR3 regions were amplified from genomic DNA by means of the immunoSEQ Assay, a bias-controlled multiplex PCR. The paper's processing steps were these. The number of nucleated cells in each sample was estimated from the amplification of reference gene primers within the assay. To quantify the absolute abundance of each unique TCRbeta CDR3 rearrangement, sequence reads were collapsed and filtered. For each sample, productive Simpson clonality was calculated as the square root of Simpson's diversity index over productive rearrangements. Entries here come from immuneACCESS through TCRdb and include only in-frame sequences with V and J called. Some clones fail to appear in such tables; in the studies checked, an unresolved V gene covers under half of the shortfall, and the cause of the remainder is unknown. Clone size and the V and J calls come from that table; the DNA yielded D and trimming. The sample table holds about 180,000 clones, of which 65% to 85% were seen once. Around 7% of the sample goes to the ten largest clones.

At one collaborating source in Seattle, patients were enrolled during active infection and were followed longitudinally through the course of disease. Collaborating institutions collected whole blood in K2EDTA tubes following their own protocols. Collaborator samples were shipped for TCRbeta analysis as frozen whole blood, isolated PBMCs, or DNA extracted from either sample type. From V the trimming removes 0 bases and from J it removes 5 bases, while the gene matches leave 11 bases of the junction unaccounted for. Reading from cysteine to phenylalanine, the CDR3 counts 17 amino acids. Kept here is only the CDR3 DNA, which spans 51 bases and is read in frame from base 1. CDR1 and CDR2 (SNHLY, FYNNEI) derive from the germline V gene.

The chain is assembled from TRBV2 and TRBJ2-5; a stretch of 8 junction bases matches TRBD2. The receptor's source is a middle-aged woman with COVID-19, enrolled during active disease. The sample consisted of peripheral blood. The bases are TGTGCCAGCAGTGAAGCGGCCTGGACTAGCTTTGCGGAGACCCAGTACTTC. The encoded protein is CASSEAAWTSFAETQYF.